Many counts were recorded for the clone carrying this T cell receptor (beta chain). As yet, its antigen is unknown. Alongside a J-beta primer mix, a sample-barcoded 5' primer served in a second PCR lasting roughly 7 to 12 cycles. Each of the cDNA molecules was tagged by a template-switch adaptor with 12 random nucleotides. In TCRdb, the 5' RACE reads were re-called with MiXCR into one record per CDR3 protein. The repertoire holds 1.5 million to 2 million distinct CDR3 sequences, with approximately 32% as singletons. The data originate from a study of blood T cells in healthy people across ages. Turning to the study itself: Every two T cells gave about one barcoded beta molecule via template switching. Study-wide results and caveats: Naive T cell percentage showed a strong correlation with TCR beta diversity.

The germline V gene has CDR1 DFQATT and CDR2 SNEGSKA (reference sequence). CDR3 length: 12 amino acids. This clonotype was obtained from a woman aged 25 to 39 in good health. V gene TRBV20-1 combines with J gene TRBJ2-5; tentative D call: TRBD2 (5 bases). The source material was blood. The CDR3 sequence is CSGNRRSETQYF. The CDR3 DNA follows: TGCAGCGGGAATCGGAGATCGGAGACCCAGTACTTC.